This T cell receptor (beta chain) was recovered during a study of CD8+CD57+ T cells in acquired aplastic anemia. Profiling of TCR beta VDJ combinations and CDR3 sequences used genomic DNA as template. TCRdb processed the reads anew with MiXCR; each CDR3 protein has one entry. The sample consists of hundreds of thousands of distinct CDR3 sequences, around 30% of them appearing once. All sequencing subjects had displayed CD8+CD57+ cell expansion on flow cytometry. V trimming: 4 bases; J trimming: 3 bases; junction bases outside the gene matches: 3. Germline V gives CDR1 LNHDA, CDR2 SQIVND (reference sequence). The CDR3 sequence is 13 residues long.

The rearrangement links TRBV19 to TRBJ2-7; 7 bases fit TRBD2. The origin of this receptor is a human donor with aplastic anemia. Sequenced sample: sorted CD4+, CD8+, or CD8+CD57+ T cells (not recorded which) from PBMCs. CDR3 amino acids: CASSTGTNYEQYF. The CDR3 DNA reads TGTGCCAGTAGTACCGGGACTAACTACGAGCAGTACTTC.